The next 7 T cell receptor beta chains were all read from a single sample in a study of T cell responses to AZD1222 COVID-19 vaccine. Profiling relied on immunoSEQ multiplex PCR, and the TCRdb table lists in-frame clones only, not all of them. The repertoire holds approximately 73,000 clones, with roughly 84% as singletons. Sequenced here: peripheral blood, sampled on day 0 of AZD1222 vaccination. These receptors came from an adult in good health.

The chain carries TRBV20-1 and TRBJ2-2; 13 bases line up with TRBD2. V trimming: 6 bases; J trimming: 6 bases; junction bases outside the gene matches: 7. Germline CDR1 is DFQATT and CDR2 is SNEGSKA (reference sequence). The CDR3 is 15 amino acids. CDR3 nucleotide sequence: TGCAGTGCGAGTAGACTAGCGGGGGGACCCGGGGAGCTGTTTTTT. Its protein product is CSASRLAGGPGELFF.

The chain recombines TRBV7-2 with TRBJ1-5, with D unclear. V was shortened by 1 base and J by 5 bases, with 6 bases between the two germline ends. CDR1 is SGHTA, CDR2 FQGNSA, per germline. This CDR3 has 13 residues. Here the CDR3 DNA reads TGTGCCAGCAGCTTAGTACAGCATCAGCCCCAGCATTTT. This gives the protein CASSLVQHQPQHF.

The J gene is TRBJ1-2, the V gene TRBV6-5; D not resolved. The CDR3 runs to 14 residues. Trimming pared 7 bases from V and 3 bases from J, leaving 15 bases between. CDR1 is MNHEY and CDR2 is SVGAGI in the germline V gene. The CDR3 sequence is CASKSSGNYYGYTF. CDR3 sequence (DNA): TGTGCCAGCAAGAGTTCGGGGAACTACTATGGCTACACCTTC.

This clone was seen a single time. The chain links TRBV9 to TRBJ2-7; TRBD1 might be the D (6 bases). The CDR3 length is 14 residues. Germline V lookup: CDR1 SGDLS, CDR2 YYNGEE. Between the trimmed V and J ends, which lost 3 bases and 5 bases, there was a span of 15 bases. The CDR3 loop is CASSEAQQGHEQYF. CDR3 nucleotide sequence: TGTGCCAGCAGCGAGGCACAACAGGGCCACGAGCAGTACTTC.

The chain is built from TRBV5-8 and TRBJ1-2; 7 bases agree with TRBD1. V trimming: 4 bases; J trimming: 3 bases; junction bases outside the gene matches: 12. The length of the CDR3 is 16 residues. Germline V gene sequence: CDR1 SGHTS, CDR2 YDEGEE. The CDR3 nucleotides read TGTGCCAGCAGCCCGCCCGAGGGGGCTAGGGACTATGGCTACACCTTC. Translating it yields CASSPPEGARDYGYTF.

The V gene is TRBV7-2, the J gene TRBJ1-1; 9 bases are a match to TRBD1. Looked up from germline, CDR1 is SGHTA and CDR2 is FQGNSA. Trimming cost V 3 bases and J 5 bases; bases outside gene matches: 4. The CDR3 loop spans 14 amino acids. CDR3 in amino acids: CASSLGQGRTEAFF. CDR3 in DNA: TGTGCCAGCAGCTTGGGACAGGGTAGGACTGAAGCTTTCTTT.

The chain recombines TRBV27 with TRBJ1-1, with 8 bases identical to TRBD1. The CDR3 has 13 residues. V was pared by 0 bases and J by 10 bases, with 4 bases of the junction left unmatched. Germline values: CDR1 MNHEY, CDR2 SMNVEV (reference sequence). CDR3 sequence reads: CASSLSQGARAFF. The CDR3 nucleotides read TGTGCCAGCAGTTTATCCCAGGGGGCTAGAGCTTTCTTT.